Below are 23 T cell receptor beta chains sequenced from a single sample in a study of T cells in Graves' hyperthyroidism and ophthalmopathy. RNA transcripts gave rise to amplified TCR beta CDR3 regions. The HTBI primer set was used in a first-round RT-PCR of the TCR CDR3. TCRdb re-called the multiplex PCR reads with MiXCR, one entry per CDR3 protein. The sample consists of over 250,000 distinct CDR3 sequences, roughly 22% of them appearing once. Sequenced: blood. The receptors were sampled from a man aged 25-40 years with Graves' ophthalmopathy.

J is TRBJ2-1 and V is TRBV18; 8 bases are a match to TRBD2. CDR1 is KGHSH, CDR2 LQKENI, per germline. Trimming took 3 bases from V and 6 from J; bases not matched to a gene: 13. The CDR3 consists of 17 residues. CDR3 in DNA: TGTGCCAGCTCACCGCCGGGCGTTGGACTAGCCAGCAATGAGCAGTTCTTC. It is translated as CASSPPGVGLASNEQFF. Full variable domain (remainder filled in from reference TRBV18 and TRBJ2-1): NAGVMQNPRHLVRRRGQEARLRCSPMKGHSHVYWYRQLPEEGLKFMVYLQKENIIDESGMPKERFSAEFPKEGPSILRIQQVVRGDSAAYFCASSPPGVGLASNEQFFGPGTRLTVL.

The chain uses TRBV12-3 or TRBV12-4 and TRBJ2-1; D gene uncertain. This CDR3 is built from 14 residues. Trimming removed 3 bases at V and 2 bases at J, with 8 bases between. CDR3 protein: CASSFRSPYNEQFF. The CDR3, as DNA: TGTGCCAGCAGTTTCCGTAGCCCCTACAATGAGCAGTTCTTC.

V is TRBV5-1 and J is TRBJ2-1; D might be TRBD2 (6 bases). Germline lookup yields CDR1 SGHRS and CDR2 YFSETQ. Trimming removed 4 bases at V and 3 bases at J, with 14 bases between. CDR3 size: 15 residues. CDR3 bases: TGCGCCAGCAGCCTACGGGAGAGCTACTACAATGAGCAGTTCTTC. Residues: CASSLRESYYNEQFF. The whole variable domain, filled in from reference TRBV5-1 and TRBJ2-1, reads KAGVTQTPRYLIKTRGQQVTLSCSPISGHRSVSWYQQTPGQGLQFLFEYFSETQRNKGNFPGRFSGRQFSNSRSEMNVSTLELGDSALYLCASSLRESYYNEQFFGPGTRLTVL.

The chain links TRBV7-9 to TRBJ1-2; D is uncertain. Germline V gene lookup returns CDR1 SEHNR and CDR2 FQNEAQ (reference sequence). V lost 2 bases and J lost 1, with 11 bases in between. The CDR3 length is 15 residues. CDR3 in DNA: TGTGCCAGCAGCTTAACTCGGGGTAATAACTATGGCTACACCTTC. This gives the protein CASSLTRGNNYGYTF.

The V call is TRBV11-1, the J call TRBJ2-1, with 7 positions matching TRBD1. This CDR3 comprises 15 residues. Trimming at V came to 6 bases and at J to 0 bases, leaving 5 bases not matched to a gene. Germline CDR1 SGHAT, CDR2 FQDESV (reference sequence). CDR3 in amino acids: CASRQDRISYNEQFF. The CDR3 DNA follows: TGTGCCAGCAGACAGGACAGGATCTCCTACAATGAGCAGTTCTTC.

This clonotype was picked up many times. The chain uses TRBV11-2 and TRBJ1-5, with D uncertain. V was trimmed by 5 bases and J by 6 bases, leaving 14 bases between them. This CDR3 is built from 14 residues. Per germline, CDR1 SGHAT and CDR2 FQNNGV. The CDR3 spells CASSPAGNGQPQHF. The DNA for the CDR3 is TGTGCCAGCAGCCCAGCCGGGAACGGTCAGCCCCAGCATTTT.

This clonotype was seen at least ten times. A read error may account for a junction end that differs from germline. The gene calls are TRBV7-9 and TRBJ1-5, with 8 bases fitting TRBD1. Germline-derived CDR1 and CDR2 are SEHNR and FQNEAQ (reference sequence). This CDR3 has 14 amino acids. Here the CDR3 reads CASTHGQGNQPQHF. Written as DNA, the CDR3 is TGTGCCAGCACCCACGGACAGGGCAACCAGCCCCAGCATTTT. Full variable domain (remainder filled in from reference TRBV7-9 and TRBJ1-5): DTGVSQNPRHKITKRGQNVTFRCDPISEHNRLYWYRQTLGQGPEFLTYFQNEAQLEKSRLLSDRFSAERPKGSFSTLEIQRTEQGDSAMYLCASTHGQGNQPQHFGDGTRLSIL.

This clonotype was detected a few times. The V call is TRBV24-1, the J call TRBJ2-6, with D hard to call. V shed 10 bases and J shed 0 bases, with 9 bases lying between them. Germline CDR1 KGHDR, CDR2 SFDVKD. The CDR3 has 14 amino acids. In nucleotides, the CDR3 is TGTGCCACGGCGAGGCGCTCTGGGGCCAACGTCCTGACTTTC. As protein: CATARRSGANVLTF.

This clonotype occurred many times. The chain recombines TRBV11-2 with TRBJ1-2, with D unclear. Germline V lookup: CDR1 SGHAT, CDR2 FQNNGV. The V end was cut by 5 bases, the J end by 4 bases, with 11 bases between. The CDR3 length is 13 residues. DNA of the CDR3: TGTGCCAGCAGCGTCACACCCGCCTATGGCTACACCTTC. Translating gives CASSVTPAYGYTF.

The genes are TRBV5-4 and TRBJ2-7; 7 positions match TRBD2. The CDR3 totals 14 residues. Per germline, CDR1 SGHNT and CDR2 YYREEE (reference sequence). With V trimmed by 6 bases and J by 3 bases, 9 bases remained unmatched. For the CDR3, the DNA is TGTGCCAGCACTAAATATGGCGGGAGCTACGAGCAGTACTTC. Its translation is CASTKYGGSYEQYF.

The CDR3 is CASSWTGTETQYF. In nucleotides, the CDR3 is TGTGCCAGCAGTTGGACGGGTACAGAGACCCAGTACTTC. This chain links TRBV28 with TRBJ2-5; D unresolved. Germline V gene data show CDR1 as MDHEN and CDR2 as SYDVKM. This CDR3 has 13 residues. Trimming removed 4 bases from V and 4 bases from J, with 10 bases in between.

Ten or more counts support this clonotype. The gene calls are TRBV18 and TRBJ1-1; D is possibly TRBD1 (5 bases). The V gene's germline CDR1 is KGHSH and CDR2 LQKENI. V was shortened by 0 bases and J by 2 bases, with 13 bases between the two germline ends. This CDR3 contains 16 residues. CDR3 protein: CASSPPVGRTNTEAFF. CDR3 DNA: TGTGCCAGCTCACCACCGGTGGGCAGGACAAACACTGAAGCTTTCTTT.

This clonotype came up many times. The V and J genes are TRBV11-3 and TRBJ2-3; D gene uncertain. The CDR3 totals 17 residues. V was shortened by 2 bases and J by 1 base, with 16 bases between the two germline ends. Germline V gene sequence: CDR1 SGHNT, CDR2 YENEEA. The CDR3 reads CASSLKTRSPRTDTQYF. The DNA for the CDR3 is TGTGCCAGCAGCTTAAAAACCCGCAGCCCCCGCACAGATACGCAGTATTTT.

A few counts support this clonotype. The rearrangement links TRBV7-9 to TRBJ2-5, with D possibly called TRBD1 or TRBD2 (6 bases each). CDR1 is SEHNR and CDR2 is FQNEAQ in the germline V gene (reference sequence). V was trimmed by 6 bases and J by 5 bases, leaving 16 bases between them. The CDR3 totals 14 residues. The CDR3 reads CASSIQGGRETQYF. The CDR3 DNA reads TGTGCCAGCAGTATACAGGGAGGCAGGGAGACCCAGTACTTC.

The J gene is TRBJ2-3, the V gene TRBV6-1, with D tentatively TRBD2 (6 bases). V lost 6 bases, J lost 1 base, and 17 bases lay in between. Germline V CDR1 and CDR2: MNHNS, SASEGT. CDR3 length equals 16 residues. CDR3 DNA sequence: TGTGCCAGCAGCATACCCCCGGGCGGGGGCACAGATACGCAGTATTTT. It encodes CASSIPPGGGTDTQYF.

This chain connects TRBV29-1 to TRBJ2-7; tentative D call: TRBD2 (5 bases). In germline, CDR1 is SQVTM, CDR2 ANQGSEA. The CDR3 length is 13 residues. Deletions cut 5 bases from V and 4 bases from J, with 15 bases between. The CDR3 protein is CSVRAGVSYEQYF. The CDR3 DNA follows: TGCAGCGTTCGCGCCGGGGTTTCGTACGAGCAGTACTTC.

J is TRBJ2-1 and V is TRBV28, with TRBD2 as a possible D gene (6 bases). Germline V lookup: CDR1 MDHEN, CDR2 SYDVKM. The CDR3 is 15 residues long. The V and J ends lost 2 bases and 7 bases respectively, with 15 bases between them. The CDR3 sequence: CASSLMRSGGNEQFF. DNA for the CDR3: TGTGCCAGCAGTTTAATGAGATCCGGGGGTAATGAGCAGTTCTTC.

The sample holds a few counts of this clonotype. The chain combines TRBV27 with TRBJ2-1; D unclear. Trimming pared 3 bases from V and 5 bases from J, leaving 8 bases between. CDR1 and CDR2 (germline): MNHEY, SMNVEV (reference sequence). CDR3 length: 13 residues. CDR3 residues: CASSFVPDNEQFF. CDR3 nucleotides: TGTGCCAGCAGTTTCGTTCCAGACAATGAGCAGTTCTTC.

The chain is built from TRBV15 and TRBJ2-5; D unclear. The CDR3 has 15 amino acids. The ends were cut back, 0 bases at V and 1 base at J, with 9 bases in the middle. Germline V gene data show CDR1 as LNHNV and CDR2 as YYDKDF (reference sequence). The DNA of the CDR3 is TGTGCCACCAGCAGAGATTTGGACGTCCAAGAGACCCAGTACTTC. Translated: CATSRDLDVQETQYF.

CDR3 coding DNA: TGTGCCAGCAGCCGATCTGGGGGGGAGGTGACCCAGTACTTC. It specifies CASSRSGGEVTQYF. This chain links TRBV3-1 with TRBJ2-5; 7 nucleotides agree with TRBD2. The CDR3 length is 14 residues. Germline-derived CDR1 and CDR2 are LGHDT and YNNKEL (reference sequence). V lost 4 bases, J lost 7 bases, and 9 bases stayed unmatched.

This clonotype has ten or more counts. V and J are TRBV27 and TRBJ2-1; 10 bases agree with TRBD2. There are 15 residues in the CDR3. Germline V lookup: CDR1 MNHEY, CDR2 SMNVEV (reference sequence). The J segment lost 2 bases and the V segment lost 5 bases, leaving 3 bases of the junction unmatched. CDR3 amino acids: CASSPGTSAYNEQFF. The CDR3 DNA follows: TGTGCCAGCAGTCCCGGGACTAGCGCCTACAATGAGCAGTTCTTC.

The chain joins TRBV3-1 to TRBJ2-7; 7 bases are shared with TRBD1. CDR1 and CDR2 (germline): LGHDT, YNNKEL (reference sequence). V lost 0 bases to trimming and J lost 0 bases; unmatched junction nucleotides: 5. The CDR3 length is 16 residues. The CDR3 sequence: CASSQDGRGYSYEQYF. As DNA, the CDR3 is TGTGCCAGCAGCCAAGATGGCAGGGGGTACTCCTACGAGCAGTACTTC.

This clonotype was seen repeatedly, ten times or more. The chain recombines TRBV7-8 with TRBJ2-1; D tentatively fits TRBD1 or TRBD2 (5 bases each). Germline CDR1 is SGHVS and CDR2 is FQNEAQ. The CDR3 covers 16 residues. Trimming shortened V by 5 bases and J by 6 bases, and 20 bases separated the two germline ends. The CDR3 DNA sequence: TGTGCCAGCAGCCCAAGGGGTAGCGTGGTGGGCAATGAGCAGTTCTTC. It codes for CASSPRGSVVGNEQFF.